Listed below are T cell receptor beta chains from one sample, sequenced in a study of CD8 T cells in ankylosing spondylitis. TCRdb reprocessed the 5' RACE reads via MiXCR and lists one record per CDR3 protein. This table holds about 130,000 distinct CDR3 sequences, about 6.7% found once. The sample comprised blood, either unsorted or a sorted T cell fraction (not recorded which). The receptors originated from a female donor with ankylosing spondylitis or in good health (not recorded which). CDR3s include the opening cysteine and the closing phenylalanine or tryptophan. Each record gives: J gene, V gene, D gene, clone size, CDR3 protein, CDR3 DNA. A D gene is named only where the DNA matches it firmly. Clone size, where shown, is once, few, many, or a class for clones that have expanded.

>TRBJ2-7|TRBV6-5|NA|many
CASSYSMTVTYEQYF
TGTGCCAGCAGTTACTCGATGACAGTTACCTACGAGCAGTACTTC
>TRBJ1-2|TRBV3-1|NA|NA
CASSTQTRWSVGYTF
TGTGCCAGCAGCACCCAGACCCGGTGGAGTGTGGGCTACACCTTC
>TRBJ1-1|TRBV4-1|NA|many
CASSLTEFAEAFF
TGCGCCAGCAGCCTGACAGAGTTCGCTGAAGCTTTCTTT
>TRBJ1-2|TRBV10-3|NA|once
CAIRQGQRNYGYTF
TGTGCCATCAGGCAGGGGCAGAGAAACTATGGCTACACCTTC
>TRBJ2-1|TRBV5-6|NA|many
CASSSLGGDYNEQFF
TGTGCCAGCAGCTCCCTGGGCGGGGACTACAATGAGCAGTTCTTC
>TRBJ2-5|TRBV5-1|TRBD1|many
CASSFGQGYQETQYF
TGCGCCAGCAGCTTTGGACAGGGGTACCAAGAGACCCAGTACTTC
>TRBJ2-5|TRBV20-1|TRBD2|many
CSASTSGQETQYF
TGCAGTGCTTCAACTAGCGGCCAAGAGACCCAGTACTTC
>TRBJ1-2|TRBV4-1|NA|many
CASSQDGTGRYGYTF
TGCGCCAGCAGCCAAGATGGAACAGGTCGCTATGGCTACACCTTC
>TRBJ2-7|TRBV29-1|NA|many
CSVGQQGPHEQYF
TGCAGCGTCGGACAACAGGGTCCCCACGAGCAGTACTTC
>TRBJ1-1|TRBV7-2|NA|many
CASTRRVNTEAFF
TGTGCCAGCACCCGAAGGGTGAACACTGAAGCTTTCTTT
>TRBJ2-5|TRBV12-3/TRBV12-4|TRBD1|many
CASSWTGKGETQYF
TGTGCCAGCAGCTGGACAGGGAAAGGGGAGACCCAGTACTTC
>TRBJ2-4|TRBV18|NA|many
CASSPPGLAKNIQYF
TGTGCCAGCTCACCACCAGGGTTAGCCAAAAACATTCAGTACTTC
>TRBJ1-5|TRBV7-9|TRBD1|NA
CASSLGTGNQPQHF
TGTGCCAGCAGCCTCGGGACAGGGAATCAGCCCCAGCATTTT
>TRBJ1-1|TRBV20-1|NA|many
CSARAGRNTEAFF
TGCAGTGCTAGAGCGGGCAGGAACACTGAAGCTTTCTTT
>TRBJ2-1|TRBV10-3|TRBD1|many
CAIREDRVGDEQFF
TGTGCCATCAGAGAGGACAGGGTTGGGGATGAGCAGTTCTTC
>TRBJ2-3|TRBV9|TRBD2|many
CASSVTSGGDTQYF
TGTGCCAGCAGCGTTACTAGCGGGGGTGATACGCAGTATTTT
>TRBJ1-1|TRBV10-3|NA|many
CEPTGPNTEAFF
TGCGAACCAACCGGGCCGAACACTGAAGCTTTCTTT
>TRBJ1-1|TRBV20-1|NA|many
CSARGPVGPGAEAFF
TGCAGTGCTAGAGGCCCCGTAGGACCCGGCGCTGAAGCTTTCTTT
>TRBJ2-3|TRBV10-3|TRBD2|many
CAIRRTSGESTDTQYF
TGTGCCATCAGGAGGACTAGCGGGGAGAGCACAGATACGCAGTATTTT
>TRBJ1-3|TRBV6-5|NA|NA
CASSYSFPGVGNTIYF
TGTGCCAGCAGTTACTCCTTTCCAGGGGTTGGAAACACCATATATTTT
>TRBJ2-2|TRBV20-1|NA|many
CSLTRGPGELFF
TGCAGTTTGACGAGGGGTCCCGGGGAGCTGTTTTTT
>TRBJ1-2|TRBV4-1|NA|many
CASSQEGERYGYTF
TGCGCCAGCAGCCAAGAGGGGGAACGCTATGGCTACACCTTC
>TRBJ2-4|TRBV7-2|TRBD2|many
CASSIERGTLAKNIQYF
TGTGCCAGCAGCATTGAGCGGGGAACCCTAGCCAAAAACATTCAGTACTTC
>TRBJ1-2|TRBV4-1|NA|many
CASSQVPAGGYTF
TGCGCCAGCAGCCAAGTGCCCGCGGGGGGCTACACCTTC
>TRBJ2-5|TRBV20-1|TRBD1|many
CSATPPTGRVETQYF
TGCAGTGCTACCCCCCCGACAGGGAGAGTGGAGACCCAGTACTTC